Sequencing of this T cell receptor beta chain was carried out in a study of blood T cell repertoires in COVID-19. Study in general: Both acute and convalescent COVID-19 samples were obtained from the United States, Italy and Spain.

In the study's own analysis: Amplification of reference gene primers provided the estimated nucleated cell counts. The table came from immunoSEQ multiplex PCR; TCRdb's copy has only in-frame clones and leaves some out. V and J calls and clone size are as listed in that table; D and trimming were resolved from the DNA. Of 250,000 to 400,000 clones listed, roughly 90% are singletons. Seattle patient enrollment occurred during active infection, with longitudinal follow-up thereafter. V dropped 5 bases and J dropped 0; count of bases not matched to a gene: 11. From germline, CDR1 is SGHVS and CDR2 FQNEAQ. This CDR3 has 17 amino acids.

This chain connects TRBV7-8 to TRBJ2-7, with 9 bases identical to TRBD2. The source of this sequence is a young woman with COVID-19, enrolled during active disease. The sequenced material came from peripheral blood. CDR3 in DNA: TGTGCCAGCAGCCTCGGTAGCGGGAGTCCTTCCTCCTACGAGCAGTACTTC. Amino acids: CASSLGSGSPSSYEQYF.